These T cell receptor beta chains were read from a single sample in a study of blood T cell repertoires in COVID-19. Sequenced by immunoSEQ multiplex PCR; TCRdb stores in-frame clones only, minus some. The sample contains more than 150,000 clones, roughly 79% of which appear only once. Material for sequencing was peripheral blood. The receptors stem from a woman between 65 and 79 years old with acute or convalescent COVID-19. CDR3s include the opening cysteine and the closing phenylalanine or tryptophan. Each record gives: CDR3 length, V gene, clone size, CDR3 protein. Clone sizes are given selectively: once, few, many, or a class where the clone is expanded.

>16|TRBV24-1|once
CATSDPGQDSNQPQHF
>12|TRBV7-9|NA
CASSLLLDQQFF
>15|TRBV3-1/TRBV3-2|NA
CASSLGLAKQGEQYF
>16|TRBV3-1/TRBV3-2|NA
CASSQVTRRGTDTQYF
>16|TRBV9|NA
CASSVGLSPGSYEQYF
>13|TRBV7-2|NA
CASAVIGSYEQYF
>16|TRBV2|few
CASSERQISSGNTIYF
>16|TRBV5-1|NA
CASSLGGNRAGNTIYF
>15|TRBV6-5|NA
CASSRKGTGTIEAFF
>15|TRBV29-1|NA
CSVLLAGGSTDTQYF
>13|TRBV30|NA
CAWSRGRAPEQYF
>15|TRBV6-4|NA
CASSALTGATGELFF
>13|TRBV2|once
CASSGTGITEAFF
>17|TRBV4-1|NA
CASSQDQGRGVRHEQYF
>13|TRBV9|NA
CASSPAAGFEQFF
>16|TRBV5-6|NA
CASSSGHYISGNTIYF
>13|TRBV2|NA
CASSDGLSYEQYF
>13|TRBV18|NA
CASSPPEGTGYTF
>13|TRBV20-1|NA
CSASSQGGTEAFF
>15|TRBV2|once
CASSEARADTDTQYF